The clone carrying this TCR beta chain has ten or more counts. The target antigen is unknown. TCR beta libraries were built with iRepertoire HTBI primers and Arm-PCR of CDR3 regions. TCRdb redid the calling of the multiplex PCR reads with MiXCR, one entry per CDR3 protein. Seen here are almost 350,000 distinct CDR3 sequences, roughly a fifth observed once, and the top ten hold 25% to 30%. This entry is derived from a study of regulatory T cells in long-lasting Graves disease. Study-wide results and limits: Persistent disease showed a preference for TRBV28, TRBJ1-2 and TRBJ2-5.

This CDR3 is 15 amino acids long. V was clipped by 2 bases and J by 2 bases, with 13 bases between them. In germline, CDR1 is SGHTA, CDR2 FQGNSA. Described time point: persistent/refractory GD, antithyroid drugs over 5 years with positive TRAb. The TCR library used RNA extracted from PBMCs. The clonotype comes from a female donor with Graves disease. Sequencing used peripheral blood mononuclear cells (PBMCs), obtained when the disease was refractory, from a patient treated with antithyroid drugs. V is TRBV7-2 and J is TRBJ2-7; D tentatively fits TRBD1 or TRBD2 (5 bases each). The CDR3: CASSLFEGTPYEQYF. DNA of the CDR3: TGTGCCAGCAGCTTATTCGAGGGGACCCCCTACGAGCAGTACTTC.